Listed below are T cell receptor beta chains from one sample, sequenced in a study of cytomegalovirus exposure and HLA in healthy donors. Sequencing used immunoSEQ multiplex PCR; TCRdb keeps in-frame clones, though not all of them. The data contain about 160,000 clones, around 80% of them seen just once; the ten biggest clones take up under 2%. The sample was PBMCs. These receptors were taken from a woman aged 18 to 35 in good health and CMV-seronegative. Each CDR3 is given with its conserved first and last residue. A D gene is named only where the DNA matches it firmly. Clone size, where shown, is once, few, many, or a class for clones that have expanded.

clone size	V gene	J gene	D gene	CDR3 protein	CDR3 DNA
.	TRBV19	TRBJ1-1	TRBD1	CASNPYRGLAFF	TGTGCCAGTAACCCTTACAGGGGTTTGGCTTTCTTT
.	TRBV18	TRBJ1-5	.	CASSPGGASSNQPQHF	TGTGCCAGCTCACCAGGGGGGGCTAGTAGCAATCAGCCCCAGCATTTT
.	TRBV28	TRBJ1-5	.	CASSTGFQPQHF	TGTGCCAGCAGTACGGGATTCCAGCCCCAGCATTTT
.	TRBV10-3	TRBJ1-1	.	CAISESGPGIAPAFF	TGTGCCATCAGTGAGTCGGGGCCAGGTATCGCCCCAGCTTTCTTT
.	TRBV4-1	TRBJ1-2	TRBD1	CASSPDRGIDYGYTF	TGCGCCAGCAGCCCGGACAGGGGCATCGACTATGGCTACACCTTC
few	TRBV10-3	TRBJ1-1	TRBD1	CAIRETGTTEAFF	TGTGCCATCCGAGAGACAGGGACCACTGAAGCTTTCTTT
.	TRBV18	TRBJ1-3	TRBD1	CASRVDRATGNTIYF	TGTGCCAGCCGAGTGGACAGGGCAACTGGAAACACCATATATTTT
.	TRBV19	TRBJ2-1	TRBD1	CASSISDLTGQIYNEQFF	TGTGCCAGTAGTATTAGTGACCTAACGGGACAGATCTACAATGAGCAGTTCTTC
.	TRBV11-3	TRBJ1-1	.	CASSLQYTEAFF	TGTGCCAGCAGCTTACAGTACACTGAAGCTTTCTTT
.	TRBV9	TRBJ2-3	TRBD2	CASSPPGLAHQYF	TGTGCCAGCAGCCCACCGGGACTAGCGCATCAGTATTTT
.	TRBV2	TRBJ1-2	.	CASTKGKGTPTGIYGYTF	TGTGCCAGCACCAAAGGGAAGGGGACTCCGACCGGAATCTATGGCTACACCTTC
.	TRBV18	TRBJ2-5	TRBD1	CASSPSGTEEAQYF	TGTGCCAGCTCACCATCGGGGACAGAAGAGGCCCAGTACTTC